This T cell receptor (beta chain) is from a study of cytomegalovirus exposure and HLA in healthy donors. Study findings and constraints: It was in a later analysis that TCR association rates were seen to vary by HLA locus, highest for DRB1 and lowest for HLA-C. Presence/absence analyses rested on an assumption that sequencing depth was roughly uniform across donors.

The PCR employed 60 Vbeta primers together with 13 Jbeta primers. Assay used: immunoSEQ multiplex PCR; TCRdb lists only in-frame clones, some missing. The sample yields about 140,000 clones, roughly 80% seen once. With respect to this clone: The target antigen is unknown.

This CDR3 region has 12 residues. The V gene's germline CDR1 is SGHDT and CDR2 YYEEEE. Between the trimmed V and J ends, which lost 1 base and 3 bases, there was a span of 5 bases. This chain links TRBV5-6 with TRBJ2-7; D remains ambiguous. Specimen: PBMCs. The TCR sequence derives from a female donor in good health and CMV-seronegative. The CDR3 DNA sequence: TGTGCCAGCAGCTTGAACTACTACGAGCAGTACTTC. The encoded protein is CASSLNYYEQYF.